The T cell receptor beta chain under discussion was sequenced for a study of T cells in Graves' hyperthyroidism and ophthalmopathy. There are 17 residues in the CDR3. Germline V gene data show CDR1 as LNHDA and CDR2 as SQIVND (reference sequence). Trimming left V 5 bases short and J 5 bases short, with 24 bases between. Researchers took RNA transcripts and amplified the TCR beta CDR3 regions from them. In the first-round RT-PCR of the TCR CDR3, the HTBI primer set was used. One entry per CDR3 protein, called by TCRdb with MiXCR from the multiplex PCR reads. There are hundreds of thousands of distinct CDR3 sequences in the sample; 15% to 20% occur only once, and around 4% lies in the top ten.

Material for sequencing was blood. The TCR sequence derives from a woman aged 30 to 39 with Graves' hyperthyroidism. This chain joins TRBV19 and TRBJ1-1; possible D gene TRBD1, 5 bases. This CDR3 is CASSHRFPKGRQTEAFF. The DNA for the CDR3 is TGTGCCAGTAGTCACAGGTTCCCGAAGGGTCGACAAACTGAAGCTTTCTTT.